This T cell receptor beta chain was sequenced for a study of blood T cell repertoires in COVID-19. In the study overall: Collection of acute and convalescent COVID-19 samples took place in the United States, Italy and Spain. PBMCs, B-cell-depleted T cells, or T cells were the source of the cDNA or gDNA that made up the material.

How the authors handled the data: Estimates of nucleated cell counts were drawn from the amplification of reference gene primers. This table comes from immunoSEQ multiplex PCR, and its TCRdb copy is limited to in-frame clones, with some not included. V, J and clone size are those of that table, while D and trimming were read from the DNA. The sample has just under 70,000 clones; more than 80% are singletons. Germline values: CDR1 WSHSY, CDR2 SAAADI. The length of the CDR3 is 13 residues. Trimming pared 2 bases from V and 4 bases from J, leaving 8 bases between. Material for sequencing was peripheral blood. The source of this sequence is a man aged 30 to 45 with acute or convalescent COVID-19. The chain uses TRBV10-2 and TRBJ2-5; maybe TRBD2 (5 bases). The CDR3: CASSEGSRETQYF. Here the CDR3 DNA reads TGCGCCAGCAGTGAGGGGAGTAGAGAGACCCAGTACTTC.